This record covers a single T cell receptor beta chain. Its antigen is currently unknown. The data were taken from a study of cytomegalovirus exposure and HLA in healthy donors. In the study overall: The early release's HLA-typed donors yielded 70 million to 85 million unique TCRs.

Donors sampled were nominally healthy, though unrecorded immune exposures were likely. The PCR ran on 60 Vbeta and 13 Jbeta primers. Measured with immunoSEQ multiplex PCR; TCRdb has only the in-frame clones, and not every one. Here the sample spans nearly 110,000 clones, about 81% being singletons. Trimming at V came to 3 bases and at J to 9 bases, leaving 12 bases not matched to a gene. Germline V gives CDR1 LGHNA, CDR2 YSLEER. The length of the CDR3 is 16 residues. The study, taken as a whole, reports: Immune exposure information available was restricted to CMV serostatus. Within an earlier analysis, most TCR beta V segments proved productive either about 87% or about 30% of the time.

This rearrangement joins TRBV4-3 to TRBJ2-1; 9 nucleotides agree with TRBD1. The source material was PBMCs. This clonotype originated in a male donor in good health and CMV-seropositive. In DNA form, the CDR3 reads TGCGCCAGCAGCCAGCCCGGGACAGGGCCCGGGGGTGAGCAGTTCTTC. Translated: CASSQPGTGPGGEQFF.